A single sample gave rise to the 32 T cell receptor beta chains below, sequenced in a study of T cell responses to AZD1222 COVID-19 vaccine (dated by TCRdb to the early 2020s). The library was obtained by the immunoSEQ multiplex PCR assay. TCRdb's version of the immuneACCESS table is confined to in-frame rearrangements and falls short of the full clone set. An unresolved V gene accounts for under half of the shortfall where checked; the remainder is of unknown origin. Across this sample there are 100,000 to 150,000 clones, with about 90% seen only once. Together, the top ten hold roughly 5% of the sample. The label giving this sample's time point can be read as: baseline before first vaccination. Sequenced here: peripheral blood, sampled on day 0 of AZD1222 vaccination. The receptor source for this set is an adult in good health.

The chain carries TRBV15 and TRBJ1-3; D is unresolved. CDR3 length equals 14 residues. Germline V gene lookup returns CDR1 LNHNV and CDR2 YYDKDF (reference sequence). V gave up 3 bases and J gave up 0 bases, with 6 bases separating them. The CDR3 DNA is TGTGCCACCAGCAGCCGGGCCTCTGGAAACACCATATATTTT. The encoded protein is CATSSRASGNTIYF.

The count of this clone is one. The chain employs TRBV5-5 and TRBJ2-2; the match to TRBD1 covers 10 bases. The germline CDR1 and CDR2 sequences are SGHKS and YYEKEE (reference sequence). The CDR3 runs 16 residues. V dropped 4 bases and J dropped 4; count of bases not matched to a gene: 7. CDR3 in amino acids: CASSIRQGAVTGELFF. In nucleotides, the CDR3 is TGTGCCAGCAGCATCCGACAGGGGGCCGTCACCGGGGAGCTGTTTTTT.

CDR3 in DNA: TGTGCCAGCAGTTTGTTTAGCTCTGGCTACACCTTC. Encoded protein: CASSLFSSGYTF. The chain has TRBV12-3 or TRBV12-4 and TRBJ1-2, with D unresolved. The germline V and J ends were trimmed by 3 bases and 7 bases, with 9 bases remaining between them. This CDR3 contains 12 residues.

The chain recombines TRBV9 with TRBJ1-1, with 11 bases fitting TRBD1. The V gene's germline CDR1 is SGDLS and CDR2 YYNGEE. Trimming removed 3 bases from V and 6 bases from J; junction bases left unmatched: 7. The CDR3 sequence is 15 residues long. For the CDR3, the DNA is TGTGCCAGCAGCGGGACAGGGGGCGCGGGAGCTGAAGCTTTCTTT. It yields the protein CASSGTGGAGAEAFF.

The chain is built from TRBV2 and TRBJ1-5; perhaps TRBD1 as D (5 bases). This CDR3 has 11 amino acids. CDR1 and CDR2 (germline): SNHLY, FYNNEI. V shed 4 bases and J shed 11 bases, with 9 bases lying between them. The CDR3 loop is CASSVGTAQHF. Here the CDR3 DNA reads TGTGCCAGCAGTGTAGGGACCGCCCAGCATTTT.

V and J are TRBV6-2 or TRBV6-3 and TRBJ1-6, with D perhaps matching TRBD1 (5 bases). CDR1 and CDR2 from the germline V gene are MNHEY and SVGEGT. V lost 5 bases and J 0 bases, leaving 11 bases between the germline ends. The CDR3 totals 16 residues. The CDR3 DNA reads TGTGCCAGCAGTGGGACCGAGAACTCCTATAATTCACCCCTCCACTTT. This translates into CASSGTENSYNSPLHF.

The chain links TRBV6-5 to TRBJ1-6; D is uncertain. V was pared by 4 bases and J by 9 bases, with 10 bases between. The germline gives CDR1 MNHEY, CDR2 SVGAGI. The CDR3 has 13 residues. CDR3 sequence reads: CASSSGLRSPLHF. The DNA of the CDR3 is TGTGCCAGCAGTTCCGGACTTCGTTCACCCCTCCACTTT.

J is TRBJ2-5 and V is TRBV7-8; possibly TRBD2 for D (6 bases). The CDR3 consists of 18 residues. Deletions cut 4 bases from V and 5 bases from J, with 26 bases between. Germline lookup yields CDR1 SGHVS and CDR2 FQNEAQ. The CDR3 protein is CASSSSVGASVSGETQYF. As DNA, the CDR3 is TGTGCCAGCAGCTCCAGCGTAGGGGCTAGCGTCTCCGGGGAGACCCAGTACTTC.

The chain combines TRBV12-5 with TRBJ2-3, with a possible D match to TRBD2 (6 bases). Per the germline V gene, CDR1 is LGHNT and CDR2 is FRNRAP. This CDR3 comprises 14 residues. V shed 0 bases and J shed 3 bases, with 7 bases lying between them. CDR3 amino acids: CASGLVGRTDTQYF. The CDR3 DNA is TGTGCTAGTGGTTTGGTAGGGAGGACAGATACGCAGTATTTT. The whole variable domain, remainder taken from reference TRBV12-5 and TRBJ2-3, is DARVTQTPRHKVTEMGQEVTMRCQPILGHNTVFWYRQTMMQGLELLAYFRNRAPLDDSGMPKDRFSAEMPDATLATLKIQPSEPRDSAVYFCASGLVGRTDTQYFGPGTRLTVL.

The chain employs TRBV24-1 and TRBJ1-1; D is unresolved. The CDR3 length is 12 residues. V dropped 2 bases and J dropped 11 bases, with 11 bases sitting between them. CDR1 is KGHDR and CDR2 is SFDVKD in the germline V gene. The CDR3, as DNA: TGTGCCACCAGTGATTCCCTCAATACGGCTTTCTTT. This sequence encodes CATSDSLNTAFF.

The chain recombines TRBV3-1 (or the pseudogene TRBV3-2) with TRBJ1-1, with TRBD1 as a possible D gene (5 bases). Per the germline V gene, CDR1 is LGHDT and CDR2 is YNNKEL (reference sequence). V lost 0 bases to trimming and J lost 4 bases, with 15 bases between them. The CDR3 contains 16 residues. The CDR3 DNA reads TGTGCCAGCAGCCAAGATTGGGGACGCGTTGGCACTGAAGCTTTCTTT. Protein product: CASSQDWGRVGTEAFF.

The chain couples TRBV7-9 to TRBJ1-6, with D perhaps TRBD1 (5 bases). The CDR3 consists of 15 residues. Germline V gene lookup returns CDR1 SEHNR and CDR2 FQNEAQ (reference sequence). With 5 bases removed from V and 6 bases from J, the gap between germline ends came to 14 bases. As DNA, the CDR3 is TGTGCCAGCAGCCCGGGGGGGGTTGTTAATTCACCCCTCCACTTT. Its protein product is CASSPGGVVNSPLHF. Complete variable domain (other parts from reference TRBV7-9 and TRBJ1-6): DTGVSQNPRHKITKRGQNVTFRCDPISEHNRLYWYRQTLGQGPEFLTYFQNEAQLEKSRLLSDRFSAERPKGSFSTLEIQRTEQGDSAMYLCASSPGGVVNSPLHFGNGTRLTVT.

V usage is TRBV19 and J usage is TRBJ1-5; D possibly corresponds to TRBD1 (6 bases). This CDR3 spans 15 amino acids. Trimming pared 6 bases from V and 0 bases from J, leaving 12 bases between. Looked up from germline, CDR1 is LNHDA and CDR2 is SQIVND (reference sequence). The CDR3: CASRERTVSNQPQHF. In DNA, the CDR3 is TGTGCCAGTAGAGAGCGGACAGTTAGCAATCAGCCCCAGCATTTT.

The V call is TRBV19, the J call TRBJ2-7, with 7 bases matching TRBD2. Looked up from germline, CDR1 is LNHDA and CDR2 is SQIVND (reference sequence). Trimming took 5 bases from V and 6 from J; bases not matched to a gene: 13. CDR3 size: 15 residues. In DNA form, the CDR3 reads TGTGCCAGTAGTCCCTCCGGGACTACCTCGTCCGAGCAGTACTTC. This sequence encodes CASSPSGTTSSEQYF.

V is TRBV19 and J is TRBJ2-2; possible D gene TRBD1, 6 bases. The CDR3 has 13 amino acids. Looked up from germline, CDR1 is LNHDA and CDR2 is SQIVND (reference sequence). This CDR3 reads CAHPGENTGELFF. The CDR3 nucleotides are TGTGCTCATCCAGGGGAGAACACCGGGGAGCTGTTTTTT.

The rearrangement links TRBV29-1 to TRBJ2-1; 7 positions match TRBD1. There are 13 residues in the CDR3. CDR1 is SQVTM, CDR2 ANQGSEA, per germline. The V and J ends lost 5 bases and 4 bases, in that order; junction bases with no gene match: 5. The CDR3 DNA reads TGCAGCGTTTTACAGGGGTGGTACAATGAGCAGTTCTTC. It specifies CSVLQGWYNEQFF.

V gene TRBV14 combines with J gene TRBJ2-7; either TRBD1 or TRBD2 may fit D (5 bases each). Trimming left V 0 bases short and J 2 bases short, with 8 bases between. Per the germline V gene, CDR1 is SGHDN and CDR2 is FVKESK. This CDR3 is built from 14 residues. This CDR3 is CASSQEGRAYEQYF. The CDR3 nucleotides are TGTGCCAGCAGCCAAGAGGGACGGGCCTACGAGCAGTACTTC.

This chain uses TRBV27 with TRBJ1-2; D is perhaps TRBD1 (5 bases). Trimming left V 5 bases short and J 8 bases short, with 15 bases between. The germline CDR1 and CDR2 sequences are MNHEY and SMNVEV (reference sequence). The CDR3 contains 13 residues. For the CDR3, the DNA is TGTGCCAGCAGTCCCGGGACGGAATACGGCTACACCTTC. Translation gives CASSPGTEYGYTF.

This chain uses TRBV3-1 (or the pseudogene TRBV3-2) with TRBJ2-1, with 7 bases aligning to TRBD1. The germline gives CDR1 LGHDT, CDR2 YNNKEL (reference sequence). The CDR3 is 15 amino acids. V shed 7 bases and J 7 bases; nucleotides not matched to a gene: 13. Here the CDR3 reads CASTSLGQLMNEQFF. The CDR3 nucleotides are TGTGCCAGCACTAGCCTGGGACAGTTAATGAATGAGCAGTTCTTC.

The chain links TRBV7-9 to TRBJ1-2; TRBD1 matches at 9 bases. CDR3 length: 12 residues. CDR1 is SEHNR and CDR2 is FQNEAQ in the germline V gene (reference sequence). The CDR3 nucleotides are TGTGCGGCGGGACAGGGACCATATGGCTACACCTTC. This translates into CAAGQGPYGYTF.

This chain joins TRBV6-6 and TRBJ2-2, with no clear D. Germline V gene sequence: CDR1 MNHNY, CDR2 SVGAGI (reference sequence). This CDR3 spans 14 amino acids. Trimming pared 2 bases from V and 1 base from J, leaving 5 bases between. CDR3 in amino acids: CASSYSRNTGELFF. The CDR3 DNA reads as TGTGCCAGCAGTTACAGCAGGAACACCGGGGAGCTGTTTTTT.

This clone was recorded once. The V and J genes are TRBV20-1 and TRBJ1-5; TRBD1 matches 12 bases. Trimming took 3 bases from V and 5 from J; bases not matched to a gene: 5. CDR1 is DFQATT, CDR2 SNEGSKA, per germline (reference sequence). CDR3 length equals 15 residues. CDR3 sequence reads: CSASGDRGRDQPQHF. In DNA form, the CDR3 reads TGCAGTGCTAGTGGGGACAGGGGGCGTGATCAGCCCCAGCATTTT.

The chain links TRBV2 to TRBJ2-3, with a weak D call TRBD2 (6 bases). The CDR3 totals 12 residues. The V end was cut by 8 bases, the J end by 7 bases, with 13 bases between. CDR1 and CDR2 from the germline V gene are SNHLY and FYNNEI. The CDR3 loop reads CASPPSAHTQYF. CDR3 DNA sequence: TGTGCCAGCCCCCCTAGCGCCCATACGCAGTATTTT.

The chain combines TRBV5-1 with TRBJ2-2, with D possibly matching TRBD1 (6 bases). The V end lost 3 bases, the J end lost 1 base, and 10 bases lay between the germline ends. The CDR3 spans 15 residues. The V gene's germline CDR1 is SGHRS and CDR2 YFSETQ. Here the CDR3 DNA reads TGCGCCAGCAGCTCAGGGGCCCTGAACACCGGGGAGCTGTTTTTT. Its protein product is CASSSGALNTGELFF.

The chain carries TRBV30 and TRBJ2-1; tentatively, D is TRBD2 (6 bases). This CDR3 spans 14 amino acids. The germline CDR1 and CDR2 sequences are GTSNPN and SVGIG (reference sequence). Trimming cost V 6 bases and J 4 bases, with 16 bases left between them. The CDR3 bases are TGTGCCTGCCAGAGGGGCGGGGTATACAATGAGCAGTTCTTC. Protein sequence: CACQRGGVYNEQFF.

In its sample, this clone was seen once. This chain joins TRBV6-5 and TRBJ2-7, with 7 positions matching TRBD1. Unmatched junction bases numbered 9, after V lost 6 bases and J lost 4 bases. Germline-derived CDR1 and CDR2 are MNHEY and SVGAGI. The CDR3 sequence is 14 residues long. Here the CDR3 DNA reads TGTGCCAGCAGCCCCGACAGGGATCTGTACGAGCAGTACTTC. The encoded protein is CASSPDRDLYEQYF.

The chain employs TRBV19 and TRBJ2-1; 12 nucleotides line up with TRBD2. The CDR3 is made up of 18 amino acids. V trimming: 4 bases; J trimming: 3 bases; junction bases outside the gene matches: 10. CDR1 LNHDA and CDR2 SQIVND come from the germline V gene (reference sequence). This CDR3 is CASSRASGGATGYNEQFF. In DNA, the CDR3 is TGTGCCAGTAGTAGGGCTAGCGGGGGGGCCACTGGCTACAATGAGCAGTTCTTC.

CDR3 amino acids: CASGLSQETQYF. The DNA of the CDR3 is TGTGCCAGCGGACTGAGCCAAGAGACCCAGTACTTC. This chain connects TRBV6-5 to TRBJ2-5; perhaps TRBD2 as D (5 bases). The length of the CDR3 is 12 residues. V shed 8 bases and J shed 1 base, with 8 bases lying between them. Germline V lookup: CDR1 MNHEY, CDR2 SVGAGI.

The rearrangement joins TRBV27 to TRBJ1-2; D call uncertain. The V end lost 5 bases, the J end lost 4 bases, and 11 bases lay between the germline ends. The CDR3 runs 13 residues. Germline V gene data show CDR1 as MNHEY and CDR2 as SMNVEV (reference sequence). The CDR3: CASSRLDAYGYTF. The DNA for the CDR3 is TGTGCCAGCAGTCGTCTGGACGCCTATGGCTACACCTTC.

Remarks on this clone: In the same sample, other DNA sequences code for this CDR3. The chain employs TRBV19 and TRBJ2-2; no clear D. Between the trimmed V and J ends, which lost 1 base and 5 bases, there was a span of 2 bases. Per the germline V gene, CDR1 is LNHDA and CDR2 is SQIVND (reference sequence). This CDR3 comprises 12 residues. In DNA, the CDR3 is TGTGCCAGTAGTATAGGGACCGGGGAGCTGTTTTTT. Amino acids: CASSIGTGELFF.

Here the CDR3 DNA reads TGTGCCAGCAGTGGGACGGGAAGGGGCTACGAGCAGTACTTC. Encoded protein: CASSGTGRGYEQYF. This chain connects TRBV28 to TRBJ2-7; D tentatively reads TRBD1 or TRBD2 (5 bases each). Germline lookup yields CDR1 MDHEN and CDR2 SYDVKM. V was cut by 5 bases and J by 3 bases, with 14 bases left in between. The CDR3 consists of 14 residues.

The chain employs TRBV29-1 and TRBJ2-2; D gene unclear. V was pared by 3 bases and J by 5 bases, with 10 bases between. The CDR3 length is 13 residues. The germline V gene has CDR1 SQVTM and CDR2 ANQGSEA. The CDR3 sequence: CSVDSQFTGELFF. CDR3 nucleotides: TGCAGCGTTGATTCGCAGTTTACCGGGGAGCTGTTTTTT.